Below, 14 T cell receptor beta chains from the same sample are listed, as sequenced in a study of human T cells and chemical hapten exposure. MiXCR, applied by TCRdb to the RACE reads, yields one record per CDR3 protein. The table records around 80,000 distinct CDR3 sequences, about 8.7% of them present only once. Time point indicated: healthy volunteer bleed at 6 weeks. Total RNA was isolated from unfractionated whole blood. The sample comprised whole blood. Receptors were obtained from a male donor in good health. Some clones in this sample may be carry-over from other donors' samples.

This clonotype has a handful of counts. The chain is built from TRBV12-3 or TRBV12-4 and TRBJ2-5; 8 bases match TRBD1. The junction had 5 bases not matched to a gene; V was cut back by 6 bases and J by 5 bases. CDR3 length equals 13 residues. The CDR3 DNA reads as TGTGCCAGCAGCGGACAGGGATCCGAGACCCAGTACTTC. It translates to CASSGQGSETQYF.

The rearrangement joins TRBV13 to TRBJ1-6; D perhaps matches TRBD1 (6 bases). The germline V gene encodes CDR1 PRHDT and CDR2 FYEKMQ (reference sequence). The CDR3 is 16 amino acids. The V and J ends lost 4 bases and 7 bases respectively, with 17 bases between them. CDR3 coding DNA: TGTGCCAGCAGCTCCTCGCCACGGGACAAAAATTCACCCCTCCACTTT. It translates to CASSSSPRDKNSPLHF. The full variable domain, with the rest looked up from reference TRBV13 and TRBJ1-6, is AAGVIQSPRHLIKEKRETATLKCYPIPRHDTVYWYQQGPGQDPQFLISFYEKMQSDKGSIPDRFSAQQFSDYHSELNMSSLELGDSALYFCASSSSPRDKNSPLHFGNGTRLTVT.

CDR3 sequence: CASSLGPRGADQPQHF. In DNA, the CDR3 is TGTGCCAGCAGCTTAGGGCCCAGGGGGGCGGATCAGCCCCAGCATTTT. The V call is TRBV7-2, the J call TRBJ1-5, with 7 bases aligning to TRBD1. The V and J ends lost 1 base and 5 bases, in that order; junction bases with no gene match: 8. There are 16 residues in the CDR3. Germline V gives CDR1 SGHTA, CDR2 FQGNSA. The full variable domain, in which reference TRBV7-2 and TRBJ1-5 provide the parts outside the CDR3, is GAGVSQSPSNKVTEKGKDVELRCDPISGHTALYWYRQSLGQGLEFLIYFQGNSAPDKSGLPSDRFSAERTGGSVSTLTIQRTQQEDSAVYLCASSLGPRGADQPQHFGDGTRLSIL.

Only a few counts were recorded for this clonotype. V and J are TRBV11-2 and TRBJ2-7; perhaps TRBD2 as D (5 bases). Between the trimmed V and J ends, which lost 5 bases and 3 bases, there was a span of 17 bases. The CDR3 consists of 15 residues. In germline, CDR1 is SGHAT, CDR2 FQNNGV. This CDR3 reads CASSPTGSTIYEQYF. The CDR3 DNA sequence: TGTGCCAGCAGCCCGACGGGATCGACCATCTACGAGCAGTACTTC. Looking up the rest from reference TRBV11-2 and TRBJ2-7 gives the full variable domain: EAGVAQSPRYKIIEKRQSVAFWCNPISGHATLYWYQQILGQGPKLLIQFQNNGVVDDSQLPKDRFSAERLKGVDSTLKIQPAKLEDSAVYLCASSPTGSTIYEQYFGPGTRLTVT.

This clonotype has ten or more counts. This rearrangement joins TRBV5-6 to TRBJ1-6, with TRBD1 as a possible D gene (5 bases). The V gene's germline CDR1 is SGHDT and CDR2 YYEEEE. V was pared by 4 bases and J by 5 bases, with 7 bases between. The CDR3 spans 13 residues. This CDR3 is CASSPRDNSPLHF. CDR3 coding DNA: TGTGCCAGCAGCCCCAGGGATAATTCACCCCTCCACTTT.

The CDR3 is CASSGSGSRTYNEQFF. The CDR3 DNA is TGTGCCAGCAGCGGTAGCGGGAGCAGGACCTACAATGAGCAGTTCTTC. The chain recombines TRBV7-9 with TRBJ2-1; the match to TRBD2 covers 9 bases. In germline, CDR1 is SEHNR, CDR2 FQNEAQ (reference sequence). V lost 5 bases and J lost 2; bases outside the gene matches: 7. The CDR3 contains 16 residues.

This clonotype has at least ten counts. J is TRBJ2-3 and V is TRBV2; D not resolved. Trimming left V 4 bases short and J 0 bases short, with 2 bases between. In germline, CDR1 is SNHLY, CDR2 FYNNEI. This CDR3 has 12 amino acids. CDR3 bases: TGTGCCAGCAGTGTTAGCACAGATACGCAGTATTTT. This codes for CASSVSTDTQYF. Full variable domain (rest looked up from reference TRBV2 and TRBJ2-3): EPEVTQTPSHQVTQMGQEVILRCVPISNHLYFYWYRQILGQKVEFLVSFYNNEISEKSEIFDDQFSVERPDGSNFTLKIRSTKLEDSAMYFCASSVSTDTQYFGPGTRLTVL.

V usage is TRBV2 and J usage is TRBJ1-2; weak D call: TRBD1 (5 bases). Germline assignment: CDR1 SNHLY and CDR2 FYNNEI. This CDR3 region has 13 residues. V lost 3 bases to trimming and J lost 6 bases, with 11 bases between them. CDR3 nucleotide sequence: TGTGCCAGCAGTGAGAGGGGTCGGAATGGCTACACCTTC. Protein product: CASSERGRNGYTF.

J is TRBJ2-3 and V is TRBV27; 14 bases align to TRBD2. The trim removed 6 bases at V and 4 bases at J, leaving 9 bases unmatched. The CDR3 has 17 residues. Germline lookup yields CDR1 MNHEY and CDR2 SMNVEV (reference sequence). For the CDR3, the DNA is TGTGCCAGCAGCGGACTAGCGGGAGGTACTGAGTCAGATACGCAGTATTTT. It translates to CASSGLAGGTESDTQYF.

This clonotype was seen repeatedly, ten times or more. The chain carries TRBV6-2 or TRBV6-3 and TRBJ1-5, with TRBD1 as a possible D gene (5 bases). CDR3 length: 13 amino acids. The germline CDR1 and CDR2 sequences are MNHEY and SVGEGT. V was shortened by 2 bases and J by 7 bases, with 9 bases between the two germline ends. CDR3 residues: CASSYLGDQPQHF. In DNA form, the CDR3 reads TGTGCCAGCAGTTACCTGGGGGACCAGCCCCAGCATTTT.

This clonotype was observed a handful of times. The CDR3: CASAQFRGNQPQHF. For the CDR3, the DNA is TGTGCCAGCGCCCAATTCAGGGGGAATCAGCCCCAGCATTTT. The V call is TRBV6-1, the J call TRBJ1-5; 7 nucleotides match TRBD1. V trimming: 8 bases; J trimming: 4 bases; junction bases outside the gene matches: 8. CDR3 length equals 14 residues. CDR1 and CDR2 from the germline V gene are MNHNS and SASEGT.

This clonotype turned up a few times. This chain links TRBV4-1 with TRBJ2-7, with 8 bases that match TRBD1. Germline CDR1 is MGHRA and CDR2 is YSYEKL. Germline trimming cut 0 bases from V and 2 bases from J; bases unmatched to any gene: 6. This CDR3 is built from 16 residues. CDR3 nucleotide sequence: TGCGCCAGCAGCCAAGAGGGAAGGACAGGGACCTACGAGCAGTACTTC. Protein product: CASSQEGRTGTYEQYF.

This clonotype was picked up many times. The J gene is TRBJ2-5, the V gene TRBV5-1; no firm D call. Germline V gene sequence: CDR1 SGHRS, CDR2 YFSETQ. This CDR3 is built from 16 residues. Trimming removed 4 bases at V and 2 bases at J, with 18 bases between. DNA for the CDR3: TGCGCCAGCAGCATCTTCGGTCAAGGGCTGCAAGAGACCCAGTACTTC. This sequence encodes CASSIFGQGLQETQYF.

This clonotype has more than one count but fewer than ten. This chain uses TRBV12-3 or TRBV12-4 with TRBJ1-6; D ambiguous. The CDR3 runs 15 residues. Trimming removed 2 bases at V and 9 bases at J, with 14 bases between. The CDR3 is CASSLIGSIGSPLHF. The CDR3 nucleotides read TGTGCCAGCAGTTTAATAGGATCAATCGGTTCACCCCTCCACTTT.